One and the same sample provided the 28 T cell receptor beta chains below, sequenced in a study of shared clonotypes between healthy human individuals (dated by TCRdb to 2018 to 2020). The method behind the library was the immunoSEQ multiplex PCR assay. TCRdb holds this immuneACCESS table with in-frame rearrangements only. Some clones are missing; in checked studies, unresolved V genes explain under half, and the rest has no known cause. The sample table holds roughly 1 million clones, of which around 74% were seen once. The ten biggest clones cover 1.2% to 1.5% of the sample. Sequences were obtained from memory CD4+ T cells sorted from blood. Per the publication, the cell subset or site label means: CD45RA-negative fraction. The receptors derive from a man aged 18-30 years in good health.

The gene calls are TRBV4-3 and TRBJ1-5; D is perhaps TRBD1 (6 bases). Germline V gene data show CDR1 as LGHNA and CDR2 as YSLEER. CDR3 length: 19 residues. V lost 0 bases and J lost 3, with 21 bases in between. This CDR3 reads CASSQDGPAGAKYNQPQHF. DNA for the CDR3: TGCGCCAGCAGCCAAGATGGGCCCGCAGGGGCGAAATACAATCAGCCCCAGCATTTT.

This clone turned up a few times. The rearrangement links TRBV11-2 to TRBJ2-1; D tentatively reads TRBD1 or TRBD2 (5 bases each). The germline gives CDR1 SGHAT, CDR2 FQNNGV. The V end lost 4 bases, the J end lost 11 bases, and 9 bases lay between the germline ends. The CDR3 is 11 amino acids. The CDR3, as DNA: TGTGCCAGCAGCTCGGGACGGCAGCAGTTCTTC. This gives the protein CASSSGRQQFF. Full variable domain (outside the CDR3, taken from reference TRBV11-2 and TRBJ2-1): EAGVAQSPRYKIIEKRQSVAFWCNPISGHATLYWYQQILGQGPKLLIQFQNNGVVDDSQLPKDRFSAERLKGVDSTLKIQPAKLEDSAVYLCASSSGRQQFFGPGTRLTVL.

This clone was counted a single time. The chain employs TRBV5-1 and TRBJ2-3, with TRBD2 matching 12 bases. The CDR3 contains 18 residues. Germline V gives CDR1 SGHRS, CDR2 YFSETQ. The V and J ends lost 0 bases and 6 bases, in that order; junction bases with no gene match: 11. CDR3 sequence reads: CASSLARTSGEVVDTQYF. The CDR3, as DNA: TGCGCCAGCAGCTTGGCGAGGACTAGCGGGGAAGTGGTCGATACGCAGTATTTT.

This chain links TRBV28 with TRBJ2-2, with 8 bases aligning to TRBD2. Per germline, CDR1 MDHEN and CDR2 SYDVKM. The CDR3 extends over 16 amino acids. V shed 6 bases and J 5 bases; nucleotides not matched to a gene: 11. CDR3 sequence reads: CASSRKRGLWTGELFF. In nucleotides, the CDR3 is TGTGCCAGCAGCCGTAAGCGGGGGTTGTGGACCGGGGAGCTGTTTTTT.

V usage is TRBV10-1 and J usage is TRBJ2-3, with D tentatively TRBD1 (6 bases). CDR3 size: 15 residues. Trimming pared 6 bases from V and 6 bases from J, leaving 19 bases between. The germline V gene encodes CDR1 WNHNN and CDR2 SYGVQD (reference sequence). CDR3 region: CASSPEGENPDTQYF. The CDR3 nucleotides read TGCGCCAGCAGCCCCGAGGGGGAGAACCCCGATACGCAGTATTTT.

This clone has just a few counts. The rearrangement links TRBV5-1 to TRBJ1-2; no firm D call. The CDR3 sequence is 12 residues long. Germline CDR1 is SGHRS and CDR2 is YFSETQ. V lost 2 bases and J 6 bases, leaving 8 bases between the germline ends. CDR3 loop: CASSFTGDGYTF. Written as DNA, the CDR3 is TGCGCCAGCAGCTTCACCGGTGATGGCTACACCTTC.

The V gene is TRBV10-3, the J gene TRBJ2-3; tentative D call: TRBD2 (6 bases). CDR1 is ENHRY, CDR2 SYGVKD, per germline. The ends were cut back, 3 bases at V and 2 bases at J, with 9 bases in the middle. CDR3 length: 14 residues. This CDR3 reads CAISEGDFTDTQYF. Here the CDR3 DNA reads TGTGCCATCAGTGAAGGGGACTTCACAGATACGCAGTATTTT.

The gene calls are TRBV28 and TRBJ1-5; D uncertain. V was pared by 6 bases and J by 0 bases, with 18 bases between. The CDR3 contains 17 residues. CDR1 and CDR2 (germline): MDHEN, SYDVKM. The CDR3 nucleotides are TGTGCCAGCAGCAGAATCCCTGGAGGGAATAGCAATCAGCCCCAGCATTTT. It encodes CASSRIPGGNSNQPQHF.

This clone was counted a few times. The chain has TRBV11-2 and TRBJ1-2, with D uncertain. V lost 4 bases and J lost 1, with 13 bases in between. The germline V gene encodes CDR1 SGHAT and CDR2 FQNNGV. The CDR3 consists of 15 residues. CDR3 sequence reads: CASSSILGFNYGYTF. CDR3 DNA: TGTGCCAGCAGCTCCATTCTGGGATTTAACTATGGCTACACCTTC.

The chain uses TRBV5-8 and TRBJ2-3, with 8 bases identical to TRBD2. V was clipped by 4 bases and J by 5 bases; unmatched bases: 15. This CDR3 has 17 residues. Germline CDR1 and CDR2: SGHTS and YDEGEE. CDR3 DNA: TGTGCCAGCAGCCGCCGGGGAGCGGGAGTGGGAGTAGATACGCAGTATTTT. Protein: CASSRRGAGVGVDTQYF.

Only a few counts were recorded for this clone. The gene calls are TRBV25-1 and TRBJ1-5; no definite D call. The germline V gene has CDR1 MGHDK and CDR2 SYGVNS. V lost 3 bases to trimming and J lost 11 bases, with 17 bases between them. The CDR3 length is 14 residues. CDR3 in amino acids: CASSDTRWWQAQHF. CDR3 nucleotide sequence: TGTGCCAGCAGTGATACACGGTGGTGGCAGGCCCAGCATTTT.

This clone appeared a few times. The CDR3 is CASSLSMAEGHGYTF. CDR3 nucleotides: TGTGCCAGCAGTTTATCGATGGCGGAGGGGCATGGCTACACCTTC. V usage is TRBV27 and J usage is TRBJ1-2, with D perhaps TRBD1 (5 bases). The ends were cut back, 0 bases at V and 6 bases at J, with 14 bases in the middle. Germline CDR1 reads MNHEY; CDR2 reads SMNVEV (reference sequence). This CDR3 is built from 15 residues.

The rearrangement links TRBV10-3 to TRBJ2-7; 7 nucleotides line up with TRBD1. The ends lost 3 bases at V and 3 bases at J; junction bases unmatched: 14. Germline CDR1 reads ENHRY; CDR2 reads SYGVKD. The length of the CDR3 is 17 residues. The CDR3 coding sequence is TGTGCCATCAGTGATCCCCACGGACAGGAGAGGCTCTACGAGCAGTACTTC. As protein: CAISDPHGQERLYEQYF.

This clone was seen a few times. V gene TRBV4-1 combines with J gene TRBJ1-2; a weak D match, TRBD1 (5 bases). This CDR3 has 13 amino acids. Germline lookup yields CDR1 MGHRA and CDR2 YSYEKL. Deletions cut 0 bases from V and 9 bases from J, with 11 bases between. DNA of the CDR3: TGCGCCAGCAGCCAAGAGGGGGAAGTGAGCTACACCTTC. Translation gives CASSQEGEVSYTF.

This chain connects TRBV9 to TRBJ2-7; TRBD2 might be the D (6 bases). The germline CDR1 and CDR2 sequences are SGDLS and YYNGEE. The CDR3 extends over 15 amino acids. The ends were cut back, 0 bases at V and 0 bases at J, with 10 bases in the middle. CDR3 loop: CASSVGGGNSYEQYF. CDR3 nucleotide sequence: TGTGCCAGCAGCGTAGGGGGCGGGAACTCCTACGAGCAGTACTTC.

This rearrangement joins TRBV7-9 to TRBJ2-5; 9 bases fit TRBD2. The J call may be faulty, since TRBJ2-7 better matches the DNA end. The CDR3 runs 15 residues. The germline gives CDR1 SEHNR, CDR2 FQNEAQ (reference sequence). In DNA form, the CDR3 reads TGTGCCAGCAGCTACCCGACTAGCGGTTTCTACGAGCAGTACTTC. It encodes CASSYPTSGFYEQYF.

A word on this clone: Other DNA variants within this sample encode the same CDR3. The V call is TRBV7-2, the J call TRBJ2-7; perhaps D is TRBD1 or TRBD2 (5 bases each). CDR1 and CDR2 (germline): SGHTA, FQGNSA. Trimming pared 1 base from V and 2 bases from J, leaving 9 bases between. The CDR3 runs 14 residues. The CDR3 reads CASSLVGTAYEQYF. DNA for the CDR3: TGTGCCAGCAGCTTAGTCGGGACCGCCTACGAGCAGTACTTC. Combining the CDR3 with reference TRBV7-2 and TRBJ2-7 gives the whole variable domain GAGVSQSPSNKVTEKGKDVELRCDPISGHTALYWYRQSLGQGLEFLIYFQGNSAPDKSGLPSDRFSAERTGGSVSTLTIQRTQQEDSAVYLCASSLVGTAYEQYFGPGTRLTVT.

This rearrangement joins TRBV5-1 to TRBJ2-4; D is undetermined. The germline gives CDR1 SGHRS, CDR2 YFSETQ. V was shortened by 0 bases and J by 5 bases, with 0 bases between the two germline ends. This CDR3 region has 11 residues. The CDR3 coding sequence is TGCGCCAGCAGCTTGGAAAACATTCAGTACTTC. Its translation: CASSLENIQYF.

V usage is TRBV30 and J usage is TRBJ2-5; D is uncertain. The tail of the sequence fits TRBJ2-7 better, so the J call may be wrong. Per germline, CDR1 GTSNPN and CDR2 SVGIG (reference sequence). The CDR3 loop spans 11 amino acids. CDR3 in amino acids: CAWSSNDEQYF. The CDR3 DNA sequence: TGTGCCTGGAGTTCTAACGACGAGCAGTACTTC.

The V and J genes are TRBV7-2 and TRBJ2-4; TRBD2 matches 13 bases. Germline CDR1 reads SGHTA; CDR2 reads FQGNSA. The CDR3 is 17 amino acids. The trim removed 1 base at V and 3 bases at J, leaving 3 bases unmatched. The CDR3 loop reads CASSLGGLAGRKNIQYF. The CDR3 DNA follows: TGTGCCAGCAGCTTAGGGGGACTAGCGGGGCGCAAAAACATTCAGTACTTC.

The CDR3 nucleotides read TGTGCCAGCAGCCAAGCCCCCACCACCCTAGTATCGGCCGGGGAGCTGTTTTTT. The encoded protein is CASSQAPTTLVSAGELFF. V is TRBV4-2 and J is TRBJ2-2; no reliable D call. Per the germline V gene, CDR1 is LGHNA and CDR2 is YNFKEQ. The CDR3 is made up of 18 amino acids. The V gene lost 1 base and the J gene lost 6 bases, with 21 bases spanning the gap.

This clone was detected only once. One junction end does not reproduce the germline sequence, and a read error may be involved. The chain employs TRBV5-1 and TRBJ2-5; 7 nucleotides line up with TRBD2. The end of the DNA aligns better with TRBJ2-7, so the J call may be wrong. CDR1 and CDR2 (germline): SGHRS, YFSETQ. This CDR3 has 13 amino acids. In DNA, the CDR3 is TGCGCCAGCGGCTTGGGCGGGAGACTCGAGCAGTACTTC. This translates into CASGLGGRLEQYF.

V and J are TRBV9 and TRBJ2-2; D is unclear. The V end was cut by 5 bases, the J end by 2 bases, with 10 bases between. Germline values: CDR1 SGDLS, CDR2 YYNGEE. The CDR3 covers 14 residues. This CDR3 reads CASRRAVNTGELFF. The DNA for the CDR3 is TGTGCCAGCAGAAGGGCAGTAAACACCGGGGAGCTGTTTTTT.

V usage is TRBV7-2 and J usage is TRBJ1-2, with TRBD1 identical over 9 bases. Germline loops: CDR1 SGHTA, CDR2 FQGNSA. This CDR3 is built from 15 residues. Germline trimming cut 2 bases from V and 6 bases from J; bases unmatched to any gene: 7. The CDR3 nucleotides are TGTGCCAGCAGCTTAAGGGGACAGGGAGTTAATGGCTACACCTTC. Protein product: CASSLRGQGVNGYTF.

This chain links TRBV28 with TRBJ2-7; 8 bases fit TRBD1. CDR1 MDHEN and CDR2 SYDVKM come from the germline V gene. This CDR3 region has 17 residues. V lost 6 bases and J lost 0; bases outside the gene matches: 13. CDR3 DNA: TGTGCCAGCAGCCATGGCGCGGACAGGGCTTACTCCTACGAGCAGTACTTC. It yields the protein CASSHGADRAYSYEQYF.

The CDR3 here is CASSIGLGDTQYF. The CDR3 region has the DNA TGTGCCAGTAGTATTGGCCTCGGGGATACGCAGTATTTT. V and J are TRBV19 and TRBJ2-3; no reliable D call. Germline V gene lookup returns CDR1 LNHDA and CDR2 SQIVND (reference sequence). This CDR3 is 13 amino acids long. Deletions cut 3 bases from V and 6 bases from J, with 10 bases between.

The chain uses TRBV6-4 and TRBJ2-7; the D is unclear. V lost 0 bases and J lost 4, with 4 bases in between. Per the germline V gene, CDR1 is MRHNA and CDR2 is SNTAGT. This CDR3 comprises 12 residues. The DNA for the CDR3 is TGTGCCAGCAGTGACTCGTATTACGAGCAGTACTTC. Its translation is CASSDSYYEQYF.

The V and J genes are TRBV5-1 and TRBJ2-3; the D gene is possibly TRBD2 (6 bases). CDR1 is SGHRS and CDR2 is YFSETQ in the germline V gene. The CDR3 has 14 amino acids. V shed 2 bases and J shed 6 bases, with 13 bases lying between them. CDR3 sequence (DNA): TGCGCCAGCAGCTTACGGACTATTCCGGATACGCAGTATTTT. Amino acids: CASSLRTIPDTQYF.